This entry describes one TCR beta chain. This entry is derived from a study of technical replicates of blood from a few donors. CDR1 and CDR2 (germline): KGHSH, LQKENI. The junction had 4 bases not matched to a gene; V was cut back by 2 bases and J by 6 bases. This CDR3 has 14 residues. This table comes from immunoSEQ multiplex PCR, and its TCRdb copy is limited to in-frame clones, with some not included. The sample lists more than 65,000 clones; nearly 98% were seen once. This rearrangement joins TRBV18 to TRBJ2-5; 9 bases agree with TRBD1. The source of this sequence is a human donor in good health. Sample: T cells isolated from PBMCs. The CDR3 is CASSPTGQGQTQYF. CDR3 in DNA: TGTGCCAGCTCACCAACGGGACAGGGACAGACCCAGTACTTC. The full variable domain, completed using reference TRBV18 and TRBJ2-5, is NAGVMQNPRHLVRRRGQEARLRCSPMKGHSHVYWYRQLPEEGLKFMVYLQKENIIDESGMPKERFSAEFPKEGPSILRIQQVVRGDSAAYFCASSPTGQGQTQYFGPGTRLLVL.